A single sample is the source of the 8 T cell receptor beta chains below, sequenced in a study of regulatory T cells in long-lasting Graves disease. In building TCR beta libraries, iRepertoire HTBI primers were used together with Arm-PCR of CDR3 regions. Using its own MiXCR run on the multiplex PCR reads, TCRdb lists one record per CDR3 protein. Of some 330,000 distinct CDR3 sequences listed, more than 20% are singletons. Regarding time point: persistent/refractory GD, antithyroid drugs over 5 years with positive TRAb. Making the TCR library involved RNA that had been extracted from PBMCs. The sequencing here drew on peripheral blood mononuclear cells (PBMCs), taken when the disease was refractory, from a patient treated with antithyroid drugs. These receptors were taken from a woman in her thirties or forties with Graves disease.

CDR3 protein: CSARDLVAGGPNNEQFF. CDR3 nucleotide sequence: TGCAGTGCTAGAGATCTTGTCGCGGGAGGGCCAAACAATGAGCAGTTCTTC. The chain employs TRBV20-1 and TRBJ2-1; 9 bases are shared with TRBD2. Germline V lookup: CDR1 DFQATT, CDR2 SNEGSKA (reference sequence). This CDR3 has 17 amino acids. V trimming: 0 bases; J trimming: 5 bases; junction bases outside the gene matches: 11.

V and J are TRBV27 and TRBJ2-3, with D perhaps TRBD1 or TRBD2 (6 bases each). V was trimmed by 3 bases and J by 0 bases, leaving 19 bases between them. CDR3 length equals 18 residues. Germline loops: CDR1 MNHEY, CDR2 SMNVEV (reference sequence). As DNA, the CDR3 is TGTGCCAGCAGTTTTCAGCTGAGGGGGGATCTTAGCACAGATACGCAGTATTTT. It yields the protein CASSFQLRGDLSTDTQYF.

This clonotype was recorded a few times. V gene TRBV7-3 combines with J gene TRBJ1-6; 7 positions match TRBD1. J lost 7 bases, V lost 0 bases, and 3 bases had no gene match. CDR3 length equals 15 residues. The V gene's germline CDR1 is SGHTA and CDR2 FQGTGA. The CDR3 DNA reads TGTGCCAGCAGCTTAACCGGGACAGCCAATTCACCCCTCCACTTT. Translation gives CASSLTGTANSPLHF.

The V call is TRBV12-3 or TRBV12-4, the J call TRBJ2-1, with D uncertain. CDR3 size: 14 residues. Trimming cost V 3 bases and J 0 bases, with 6 bases left between them. This CDR3 is CASSLSSSYNEQFF. In DNA form, the CDR3 reads TGTGCCAGCAGTTTGTCGAGCTCCTACAATGAGCAGTTCTTC.

This clonotype was picked up a small number of times. The V and J genes are TRBV20-1 and TRBJ1-5, with a possible D match to TRBD1 (5 bases). The CDR3 totals 14 residues. Germline CDR1 is DFQATT and CDR2 is SNEGSKA (reference sequence). V shed 3 bases and J shed 5 bases, with 14 bases lying between them. The CDR3 sequence is CSARSGTGHQPQHF. CDR3 coding DNA: TGCAGTGCTAGGTCCGGGACCGGTCATCAGCCCCAGCATTTT.

At least ten counts were recorded for this clonotype. The chain couples TRBV28 to TRBJ2-7; D unclear. The length of the CDR3 is 13 residues. From germline, CDR1 is MDHEN and CDR2 SYDVKM. Trimming left V 3 bases short and J 5 bases short, with 11 bases between. The CDR3: CASSFWSSNEQYF. Here the CDR3 DNA reads TGTGCCAGCAGTTTTTGGAGTTCCAACGAGCAGTACTTC.

The rearrangement links TRBV3-1 to TRBJ1-1; 9 bases fit TRBD1. Germline assignment: CDR1 LGHDT and CDR2 YNNKEL (reference sequence). The CDR3 is 17 amino acids. Germline trimming cut 1 base from V and 7 bases from J; bases unmatched to any gene: 13. As DNA, the CDR3 is TGTGCCAGCAGCCAAGTTGCGACGGGACAGGGTAAAATTGAAGCTTTCTTT. This codes for CASSQVATGQGKIEAFF.

The chain couples TRBV19 to TRBJ1-5; 8 bases align to TRBD1. V lost 4 bases to trimming and J lost 0 bases; unmatched junction nucleotides: 14. Germline loops: CDR1 LNHDA, CDR2 SQIVND (reference sequence). This CDR3 is 19 amino acids long. CDR3 nucleotides: TGTGCCAGTAGTACCGAAATGCGACAGGGGCTATATAGCAATCAGCCCCAGCATTTT. Protein: CASSTEMRQGLYSNQPQHF.